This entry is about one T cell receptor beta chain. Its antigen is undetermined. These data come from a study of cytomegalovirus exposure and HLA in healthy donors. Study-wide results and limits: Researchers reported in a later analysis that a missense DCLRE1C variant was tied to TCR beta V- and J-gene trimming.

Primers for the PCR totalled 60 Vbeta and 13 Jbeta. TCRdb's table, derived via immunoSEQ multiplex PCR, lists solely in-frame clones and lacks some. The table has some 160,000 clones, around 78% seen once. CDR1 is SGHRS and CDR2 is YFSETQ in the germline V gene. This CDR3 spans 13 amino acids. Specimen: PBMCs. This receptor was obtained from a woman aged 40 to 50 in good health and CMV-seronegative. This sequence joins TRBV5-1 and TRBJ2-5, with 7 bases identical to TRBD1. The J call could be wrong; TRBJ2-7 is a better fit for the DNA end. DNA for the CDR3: TGCGCCAGCAGCTCGGGACAGCTCTACGAGCAGTACTTC. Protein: CASSSGQLYEQYF.